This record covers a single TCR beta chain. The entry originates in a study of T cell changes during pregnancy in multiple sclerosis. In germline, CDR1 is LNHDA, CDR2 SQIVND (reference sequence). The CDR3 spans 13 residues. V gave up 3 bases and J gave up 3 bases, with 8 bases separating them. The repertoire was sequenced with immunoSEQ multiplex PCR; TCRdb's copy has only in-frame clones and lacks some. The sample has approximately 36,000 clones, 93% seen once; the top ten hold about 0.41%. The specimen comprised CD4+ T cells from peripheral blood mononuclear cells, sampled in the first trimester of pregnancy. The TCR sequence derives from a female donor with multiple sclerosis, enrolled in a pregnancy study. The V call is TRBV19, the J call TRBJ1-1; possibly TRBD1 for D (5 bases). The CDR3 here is CASSMGGYTEAFF. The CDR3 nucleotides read TGTGCCAGTAGTATGGGGGGATACACTGAAGCTTTCTTT.